The entry that follows covers one T cell receptor (beta chain) sequence. The entry originates in a study of T-cell reconstitution after alpha-beta-depleted transplantation in children. Preparing the TCRbeta library involved the use of unique molecular identifiers. A single record per CDR3 protein comes from TCRdb applying MiXCR to the PCR reads. The sample contains 200,000 to 300,000 distinct CDR3 sequences, more than 20% of which appear only once. The CDR3 has 17 residues. CDR1 and CDR2 from the germline V gene are LGHDT and YNNKEL (reference sequence). J was trimmed by 1 base and V by 0 bases; bases with no gene match: 5.

V gene TRBV3-1 combines with J gene TRBJ2-3; TRBD1 aligns across 9 bases. This specimen consisted of PBMCs, mostly from graft donor cells, obtained 360 days after TCRalphabeta/CD19-depleted stem cell transplant. This TCR was recovered from a female patient aged 2-9 years who had a stem cell transplant for congenital amegakaryocytic thrombocytopenia, so the T cells may come from the graft donor. The CDR3: CASSQDFGTGRTDTQYF. CDR3 DNA: TGTGCCAGCAGCCAAGATTTCGGGACAGGGCGCACAGATACGCAGTATTTT.